This TCR beta chain is drawn from a study of response to subunit inactivated influenza vaccine. Study observations and caveats: Authors suggested few new T cells are recruited by each seasonal influenza vaccination.

The CDR3 totals 14 residues. V gave up 5 bases and J gave up 2 bases; unmatched junction bases: 5. The germline gives CDR1 SGHRS, CDR2 YFSETQ. TCRdb used MiXCR to reprocess the RT-PCR reads, holding one entry per CDR3 protein. The sample lists 650,000 to 850,000 distinct CDR3 sequences, about 15% seen once, with less than 7% in the top ten. This clonotype was seen ten or more times. Its antigen is as yet unknown. The sequenced sample was PBMCs from blood, obtained 14 to 15 days before vaccination. The chain is built from TRBV5-1 and TRBJ2-3; 7 nucleotides line up with TRBD2. The sequence was obtained from a middle-aged man who received an inactivated influenza vaccine. The CDR3 coding sequence is TGCGCCAGCAGTGGGACTACTTCCACAGATACGCAGTATTTT. Encoded protein: CASSGTTSTDTQYF.